This T cell receptor beta chain is drawn from a study of blood T cells in healthy people across ages. Combining a sample-barcoded 5' primer with a J-beta primer mix, a second PCR ran for 7 to 11 cycles. TCRdb redid the calling of the 5' RACE reads with MiXCR, one entry per CDR3 protein. This table has around 1.7 million distinct CDR3 sequences, approximately 28% appearing once. CDR1 and CDR2 from the germline V gene are SGHTA and FQGNSA. The CDR3 has 16 residues. V lost 7 bases to trimming and J lost 6 bases; unmatched junction nucleotides: 8. This clonotype was detected a few times. Sequenced sample: blood. The chain is built from TRBV7-2 and TRBJ2-2; TRBD2 agrees at 13 bases. The clonotype comes from a woman aged 25-40 years in good health. CDR3: CASKGGLAGRPGELFF. The CDR3 DNA reads TGTGCCAGCAAGGGGGGACTAGCGGGGCGGCCCGGGGAGCTGTTTTTT.